This T cell receptor beta chain was found in a study of spatial heterogeneity in lung cancer. Time point described: sample taken at primary tumor resection. Sequencing covered unsorted whole RNA taken from tumor, nontumor lung or frozen PBMC. TCRdb fed the 5' RACE reads into MiXCR, producing one record per CDR3 protein. The sample holds 26,000 or so distinct CDR3 sequences, 13% seen once. This clonotype was seen at least ten times. Trimming cost V 0 bases and J 6 bases; bases outside gene matches: 2. The CDR3 is made up of 14 amino acids. Germline V gene sequence: CDR1 MNHEY, CDR2 SVGAGI. The origin of this receptor is a female donor with early-stage non-small cell lung cancer. The rearrangement links TRBV6-5 to TRBJ2-1, with 7 bases that match TRBD2. The sequencing here drew on PBMCs, taken at surgery. The CDR3 sequence: CASSYSGGVNEQFF. CDR3 sequence (DNA): TGTGCCAGCAGTTACTCGGGAGGGGTCAATGAGCAGTTCTTC.